Shown below are 15 T cell receptor beta chains from a single sample sequenced in a study of CD4 T cells in relation to SARS-CoV-2 and coronaviruses. Antigen specificity for these receptors is unknown. Produced via immunoSEQ multiplex PCR; TCRdb's table is partial and in-frame only. The repertoire holds over 35,000 clones, with about three quarters as singletons. The source material was memory CD4+ T cells from PBMCs, cultured in vitro. The source of these receptors is an adult with COVID-19.

This sequence joins TRBV11-2 and TRBJ2-7, with 11 bases identical to TRBD2. The CDR3 is 14 amino acids. Germline V gives CDR1 SGHAT, CDR2 FQNNGV. J lost 7 bases, V lost 5 bases, and 7 bases had no gene match. CDR3 region: CASSPTSGNREQYF. CDR3 in DNA: TGTGCCAGCAGCCCGACTAGCGGGAATAGGGAGCAGTACTTC.

Only a few counts were recorded for this clone. The rearrangement links TRBV28 to TRBJ2-6, with 7 bases fitting TRBD1. V lost 8 bases and J lost 4; bases outside the gene matches: 5. The CDR3 extends over 14 amino acids. Per the germline V gene, CDR1 is MDHEN and CDR2 is SYDVKM. In nucleotides, the CDR3 is TGTGCCAGCCAGACAGGGCGCGGGGCCAACGTCCTGACTTTC. It is translated as CASQTGRGANVLTF.

The J gene is TRBJ2-1, the V gene TRBV11-2, with D possibly being TRBD1 (5 bases). Trimming removed 0 bases from V and 10 bases from J, with 10 bases in between. This CDR3 is 13 amino acids long. Germline loops: CDR1 SGHAT, CDR2 FQNNGV. The CDR3 sequence: CASSLDQGVEQFF. CDR3 DNA: TGTGCCAGCAGCTTAGATCAGGGTGTCGAGCAGTTCTTC. The full variable domain, completed using reference TRBV11-2 and TRBJ2-1, is EAGVAQSPRYKIIEKRQSVAFWCNPISGHATLYWYQQILGQGPKLLIQFQNNGVVDDSQLPKDRFSAERLKGVDSTLKIQPAKLEDSAVYLCASSLDQGVEQFFGPGTRLTVL.

The chain recombines TRBV7-9 with TRBJ1-4; 7 bases are a match to TRBD1. V lost 5 bases, J lost 10 bases, and 7 bases stayed unmatched. The CDR3 totals 13 residues. Germline lookup yields CDR1 SEHNR and CDR2 FQNEAQ (reference sequence). Here the CDR3 reads CASSHRDSGKLFF. The CDR3 DNA reads as TGTGCCAGCAGCCATCGGGACAGTGGAAAACTGTTTTTT.

In nucleotides, the CDR3 is TGTGCCACCAGTGGGAAGGGTTCCGGGGAGCTGTTTTTT. This sequence encodes CATSGKGSGELFF. This chain joins TRBV24-1 and TRBJ2-2; D unclear. Trimming took 5 bases from V and 6 from J, leaving 9 bases between them. CDR1 is KGHDR, CDR2 SFDVKD, per germline. The CDR3 is 13 amino acids.

This chain connects TRBV2 to TRBJ2-3; TRBD1 matches at 7 bases. The germline CDR1 and CDR2 sequences are SNHLY and FYNNEI. The CDR3 contains 13 residues. V was clipped by 4 bases and J by 3 bases; unmatched bases: 1. The CDR3 bases are TGTGCCAGCAGTGGGGACAGTACAGATACGCAGTATTTT. Translating gives CASSGDSTDTQYF.

The rearrangement joins TRBV5-1 to TRBJ2-7; D gene uncertain. The V end was cut by 4 bases, the J end by 0 bases, with 5 bases between. The V gene's germline CDR1 is SGHRS and CDR2 YFSETQ. CDR3 length: 12 residues. This CDR3 is CASSLSSYEQYF. CDR3 coding DNA: TGCGCCAGCAGCCTCAGCTCCTACGAGCAGTACTTC.

This clone occurred a few times. The chain has TRBV5-4 and TRBJ2-1; TRBD1 agrees at 7 bases. Germline CDR1 and CDR2: SGHNT and YYREEE (reference sequence). J was trimmed by 0 bases and V by 2 bases; bases with no gene match: 8. The CDR3 covers 17 residues. The CDR3 protein is CASSFGLDRNSYNEQFF. The CDR3 bases are TGTGCCAGCAGCTTCGGCCTGGACAGGAACTCCTACAATGAGCAGTTCTTC.

V is TRBV29-1 and J is TRBJ2-7; D tentatively fits TRBD1 or TRBD2 (5 bases each). This CDR3 has 13 amino acids. The germline CDR1 and CDR2 sequences are SQVTM and ANQGSEA. V was clipped by 0 bases and J by 5 bases, with 11 bases between them. Here the CDR3 reads CSVEDEVGDEQYF. CDR3 nucleotides: TGCAGCGTTGAAGATGAAGTGGGGGACGAGCAGTACTTC.

The sample holds one count of this clone. J is TRBJ2-4 and V is TRBV4-1; TRBD1 aligns across 8 bases. Unmatched junction bases numbered 6, after V lost 2 bases and J lost 0 bases. This CDR3 is 17 amino acids long. CDR1 and CDR2 from the germline V gene are MGHRA and YSYEKL. CDR3 residues: CASSQRDRILAKNIQYF. CDR3 in DNA: TGCGCCAGCAGCCAACGGGACAGGATTTTAGCCAAAAACATTCAGTACTTC.

The chain recombines TRBV6-5 with TRBJ2-7, with TRBD1 as a possible D gene (5 bases). This CDR3 is built from 11 residues. V lost 5 bases and J 7 bases, leaving 9 bases between the germline ends. In germline, CDR1 is MNHEY, CDR2 SVGAGI. CDR3 coding DNA: TGTGCCAGCAGTCAAAGGGGTGAGCAGTACTTC. Its translation: CASSQRGEQYF.

The rearrangement links TRBV5-1 to TRBJ1-2, with D perhaps TRBD1 (5 bases). The CDR3 is made up of 13 amino acids. Looked up from germline, CDR1 is SGHRS and CDR2 is YFSETQ. The V gene lost 0 bases and the J gene lost 7 bases, with 10 bases spanning the gap. The DNA for the CDR3 is TGCGCCAGCAGCTTGGATGCAGGGTCTGGCTACACCTTC. This codes for CASSLDAGSGYTF.

V gene TRBV9 combines with J gene TRBJ1-1; D remains ambiguous. The CDR3 has 17 amino acids. Trimming took off 0 bases at V and 4 bases at J, with 19 bases between the two ends. Germline V CDR1 and CDR2: SGDLS, YYNGEE. The CDR3 loop reads CASSVDGDYQVITEAFF. In DNA, the CDR3 is TGTGCCAGCAGCGTAGACGGAGACTATCAAGTCATCACTGAAGCTTTCTTT.

The chain is built from TRBV5-8 and TRBJ1-5; D possibly corresponds to TRBD1 (6 bases). The germline CDR1 and CDR2 sequences are SGHTS and YDEGEE. V lost 3 bases and J 4 bases, leaving 17 bases between the germline ends. The CDR3 consists of 16 residues. CDR3 residues: CASSSPWGTLNQPQHF. DNA for the CDR3: TGTGCCAGCAGCTCACCCTGGGGGACACTAAATCAGCCCCAGCATTTT.

V is TRBV28 and J is TRBJ2-1, with D possibly being TRBD2 (5 bases). V lost 6 bases to trimming and J lost 0 bases, with 12 bases between them. The CDR3 is 15 amino acids. Per the germline V gene, CDR1 is MDHEN and CDR2 is SYDVKM. CDR3 sequence (DNA): TGTGCCAGCAGCGGTAGACGGGGCTCCTACAATGAGCAGTTCTTC. It yields the protein CASSGRRGSYNEQFF.